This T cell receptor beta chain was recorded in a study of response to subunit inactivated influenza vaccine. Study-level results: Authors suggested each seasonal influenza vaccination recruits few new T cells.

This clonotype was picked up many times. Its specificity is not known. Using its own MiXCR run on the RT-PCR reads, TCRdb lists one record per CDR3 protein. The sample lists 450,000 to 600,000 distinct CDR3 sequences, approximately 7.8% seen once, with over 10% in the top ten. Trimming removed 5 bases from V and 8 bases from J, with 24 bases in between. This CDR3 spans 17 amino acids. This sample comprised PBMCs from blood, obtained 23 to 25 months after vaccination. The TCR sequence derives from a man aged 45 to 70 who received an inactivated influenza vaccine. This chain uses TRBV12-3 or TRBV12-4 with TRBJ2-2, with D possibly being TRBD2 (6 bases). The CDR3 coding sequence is TGTGCCAGCAGTCCACCAATGGGAGGTGGCAGGACGGGGGAGCTGTTTTTT. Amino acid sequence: CASSPPMGGGRTGELFF.